This TCR beta chain stems from a study of cytomegalovirus exposure and HLA in healthy donors. About this clone: Its cognate antigen is unknown.

The germline CDR1 and CDR2 sequences are GTSNPN and SVGIG (reference sequence). The CDR3 sequence is 16 residues long. V dropped 0 bases and J dropped 4; count of bases not matched to a gene: 11. Findings of the study overall: TCR beta V segments were, for the most part, productive about 90% or about 30% of the time in an earlier analysis. Common viral pathogens were later found to be apparently linked to several of the most significant clusters. Sequencing depth across donors, presence/absence analyses assumed, was roughly uniform. According to a later analysis, donors in an Asian-associated ancestry cluster reportedly had fewer N-insertions than the 666-donor mean.

A multiplex PCR was run with 60 Vbeta primers and 13 Jbeta primers. Sequencing used immunoSEQ multiplex PCR; TCRdb keeps in-frame clones, though not all of them. The sample contains around 110,000 clones, roughly four fifths of which appear only once. The TCR sequence derives from a woman aged 18-29 years in good health and CMV-seronegative. The sample was PBMCs. The genes are TRBV30 and TRBJ1-2, with 7 nucleotides matching TRBD1. CDR3 nucleotide sequence: TGTGCCTGGAGTGTACCCAGACAGGGTTTAGTCTATGGCTACACCTTC. Translating gives CAWSVPRQGLVYGYTF. Supplemented by reference TRBV30 and TRBJ1-2, the full variable domain reads SQTIHQWPATLVQPVGSPLSLECTVEGTSNPNLYWYRQAAGRGLQLLFYSVGIGQISSEVPQNLSASRPQDRQFILSSKKLLLSDSGFYLCAWSVPRQGLVYGYTFGSGTRLTVV.